This T cell receptor beta chain stems from a study of response to subunit inactivated influenza vaccine. TCRdb re-analysed the RT-PCR reads in MiXCR, keeping a single row per CDR3 protein. Counted here are approximately 700,000 distinct CDR3 sequences, about 14% occurring once; the ten biggest clones make up around 6.5%. CDR1 and CDR2 (germline): SEHNR, FQNEAQ (reference sequence). With 3 bases removed from V and 3 bases from J, the gap between germline ends came to 12 bases. CDR3 size: 14 residues. The source is a man aged 45-65 years who received an inactivated influenza vaccine. The sample in question was PBMCs from blood, obtained about 14 days before vaccination. The chain employs TRBV7-9 and TRBJ2-7, with D possibly TRBD1 on 6 matching bases. CDR3 in DNA: TGTGCCAGCAGCTTTATGGGGGCGGGCTACGAGCAGTACTTC. Its protein product is CASSFMGAGYEQYF.